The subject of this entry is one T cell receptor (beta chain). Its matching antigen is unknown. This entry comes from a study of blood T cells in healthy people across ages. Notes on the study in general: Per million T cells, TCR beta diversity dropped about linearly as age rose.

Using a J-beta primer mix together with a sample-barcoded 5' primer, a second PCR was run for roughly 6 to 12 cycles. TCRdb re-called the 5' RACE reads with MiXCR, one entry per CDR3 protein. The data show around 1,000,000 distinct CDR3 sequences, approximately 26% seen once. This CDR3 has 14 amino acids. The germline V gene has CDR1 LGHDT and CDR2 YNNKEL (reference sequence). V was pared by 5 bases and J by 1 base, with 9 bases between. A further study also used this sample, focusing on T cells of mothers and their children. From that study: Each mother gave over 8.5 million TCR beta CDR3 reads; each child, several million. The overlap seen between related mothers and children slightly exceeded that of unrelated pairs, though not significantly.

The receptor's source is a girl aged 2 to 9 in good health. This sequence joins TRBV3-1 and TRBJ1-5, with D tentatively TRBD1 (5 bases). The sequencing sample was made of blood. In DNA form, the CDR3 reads TGTGCCAGCAGCTTTACAGGCAGCAATCAGCCCCAGCATTTT. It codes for CASSFTGSNQPQHF.